Listed below are T cell receptor beta chains from one sample, sequenced in a study of blood T cell repertoires in COVID-19. Profiled with immunoSEQ multiplex PCR; TCRdb holds only in-frame clones, not every one. In the table there are around 220,000 clones, 65% to 85% of which are singletons. The sample consisted of PBMCs or T cells enriched from blood (not recorded which). The source is a woman aged 40 to 50 who had recovered from COVID-19. Each CDR3 is given with its conserved first and last residue. The D gene is left open where the match is weak. Clone size is given for some rows only: seen once, a few or many times, or a class if the clone is expanded.

j_call d_call clone_size v_call cdr3_aa cdr3_nt
TRBJ1-1 TRBD1 - TRBV28 CASSPRTGGKAEAFF TGTGCCAGCAGTCCGAGGACAGGGGGCAAGGCTGAAGCTTTCTTT
TRBJ1-1 TRBD1 - TRBV7-9 CASSLGTGEAEAFF TGTGCCAGCAGCTTGGGGACAGGGGAGGCTGAAGCTTTCTTT
TRBJ2-5 TRBD2 - TRBV2 CASSEGTRGAETQYF TGTGCCAGCAGTGAGGGGACTAGAGGGGCAGAGACCCAGTACTTC
TRBJ2-3 - - TRBV29-1 CSVASAGDTQYF TGCAGCGTTGCTTCGGCGGGAGATACGCAGTATTTT
TRBJ2-1 TRBD2 - TRBV19 CASSIGPTSGRVTEQFF TGTGCCAGTAGTATAGGCCCGACTAGCGGGAGGGTAACTGAGCAGTTCTTC
TRBJ2-7 - - TRBV28 CASRTALSYEQYF TGTGCCAGCAGGACAGCGCTATCCTACGAGCAGTACTTC
TRBJ2-2 - once TRBV7-9 CASRPGVGVTGELFF TGTGCCAGCAGGCCAGGAGTAGGGGTAACCGGGGAGCTGTTTTTT
TRBJ1-3 - - TRBV13 CASSSRPRGAGTSGNTIYF TGTGCCAGCAGCTCCCGACCTCGCGGGGCCGGGACTTCTGGAAACACCATATATTTT
TRBJ2-1 TRBD2 few TRBV5-4 CASSPDFGLAGPADNEQFF TGTGCCAGCAGCCCCGACTTCGGACTAGCGGGGCCTGCGGATAATGAGCAGTTCTTC
TRBJ1-1 TRBD1 - TRBV19 CASSTDRGTEAFF TGTGCCAGTAGTACTGACAGGGGGACTGAAGCTTTCTTT
TRBJ2-7 - - TRBV11-1 CASSSGEHEYF TGTGCCAGCAGCTCCGGGGAGCACGAATACTTC
TRBJ2-5 TRBD2 - TRBV7-9 CASSPPGLAGVKTQYF TGTGCCAGCAGCCCCCCGGGACTAGCGGGAGTAAAGACCCAGTACTTC
TRBJ1-3 - - TRBV9 CASSSGTPGNTIYF TGTGCCAGCAGCAGCGGGACACCCGGAAACACCATATATTTT
TRBJ1-6 - - TRBV11-2 CASSLRQGGSPLHF TGTGCCAGCAGCTTAAGGCAGGGTGGTTCACCCCTCCACTTT
TRBJ2-7 - - TRBV7-9 CASSSRSGFRDYEQYF TGTGCCAGCAGCTCCCGGTCGGGGTTTCGGGACTACGAGCAGTACTTC
TRBJ2-3 TRBD1 once TRBV10-2 CASRRTGETDTQYF TGCGCCAGCCGCAGGACAGGGGAGACAGATACGCAGTATTTT
TRBJ2-1 TRBD1 - TRBV2 CASSAVGQVDEQFF TGTGCCAGCAGTGCTGTCGGACAGGTAGATGAGCAGTTCTTC
TRBJ1-1 TRBD1 once TRBV10-1 CASILGDREMNTEAFF TGCGCCAGCATATTAGGGGACAGGGAGATGAACACTGAAGCTTTCTTT
TRBJ2-7 TRBD1 - TRBV28 CASSLVGTGNEQYF TGTGCCAGCAGTTTAGTGGGGACAGGGAACGAGCAGTACTTC
TRBJ1-1 - - TRBV18 CASLRQAAVNTEAFF TGTGCCAGCCTTCGACAGGCAGCAGTGAACACTGAAGCTTTCTTT
TRBJ2-1 TRBD1 - TRBV7-3 CASSSSGGSRDEQFF TGTGCCAGCAGCTCCTCAGGGGGCAGTAGGGATGAGCAGTTCTTC
TRBJ1-1 - - TRBV5-1 CASSRYRVNTEAFF TGCGCCAGCAGCAGATACAGGGTCAACACTGAAGCTTTCTTT
TRBJ2-3 TRBD2 once TRBV5-1 CASRPFTSGSGTDTQYF TGCGCCAGCAGACCCTTTACTAGCGGCTCCGGAACAGATACGCAGTATTTT
TRBJ2-3 TRBD1 few TRBV3-1/TRBV3-2 CASSAGTGGDTQYF TGTGCCAGCTCGGCCGGGACAGGGGGCGATACGCAGTATTTT
TRBJ2-2 TRBD2 - TRBV4-1 CASSQLLAGVSGELFF TGCGCCAGCAGCCAGTTACTAGCGGGAGTCAGCGGGGAGCTGTTTTTT
TRBJ2-7 - - TRBV29-1 CSVVGTRSYEQYF TGCAGCGTTGTGGGGACAAGGTCCTACGAGCAGTACTTC
TRBJ1-4 - - TRBV19 CASSMSIGEKLFF TGTGCCAGTAGTATGTCTATCGGTGAAAAACTGTTTTTT
TRBJ1-2 - - TRBV27 CASGPGGGYGYTF TGTGCCAGTGGGCCGGGGGGCGGGTATGGCTACACCTTC
TRBJ1-3 - once TRBV5-1 CASSPELESGNTIYF TGCGCCAGCAGCCCGGAGCTGGAGTCTGGAAACACCATATATTTT
TRBJ2-1 TRBD2 few TRBV19 CASSVAAGGYNEQFF TGTGCCAGTAGTGTTGCGGCGGGAGGGTACAATGAGCAGTTCTTC
TRBJ2-1 TRBD2 - TRBV7-2 CASSLSVAGRDEQFF TGTGCCAGCAGCTTGAGTGTAGCGGGACGGGATGAGCAGTTCTTC
TRBJ2-3 TRBD1 few TRBV5-1 CASSLEGQGPTDTQYF TGCGCCAGCAGCTTGGAGGGACAGGGGCCCACAGATACGCAGTATTTT
TRBJ1-4 - few TRBV28 CASSGQGATNEKLFF TGTGCCAGCAGTGGGCAGGGTGCAACTAATGAAAAACTGTTTTTT
TRBJ2-5 TRBD2 - TRBV6-5 CASRDRGRARETQYF TGTGCCAGCAGGGACCGCGGGAGGGCGAGAGAGACCCAGTACTTC
TRBJ2-2 - once TRBV18 CASSGGTGELFF TGTGCCAGCTCCGGAGGCACCGGGGAGCTGTTTTTT
TRBJ2-3 - - TRBV7-3 CASSFSLSDTQYF TGTGCCAGCAGCTTCAGTCTGTCTGATACGCAGTATTTT
TRBJ2-1 TRBD2 - TRBV7-9 CASSFFSGAYNEQFF TGTGCCAGCAGCTTTTTCAGCGGGGCATACAATGAGCAGTTCTTC
TRBJ2-7 TRBD1 - TRBV28 CASRTGAHEQYF TGTGCCAGCAGAACAGGGGCCCACGAGCAGTACTTC
TRBJ1-2 - - TRBV28 CASSGGRGNGYTF TGTGCCAGCAGTGGGGGGAGGGGTAATGGCTACACCTTC
TRBJ1-6 TRBD1 - TRBV7-3 CASSLLGTENSPLHF TGTGCCAGCAGCTTACTTGGGACAGAGAATTCACCCCTCCACTTT
TRBJ1-1 - - TRBV19 CASSIFEPGEAFF TGTGCCAGTAGTATATTTGAGCCAGGTGAAGCTTTCTTT
TRBJ2-1 TRBD2 - TRBV27 CASRGRETFFHEQFF TGTGCCAGCAGAGGGCGGGAGACATTTTTCCATGAGCAGTTCTTC
TRBJ2-5 TRBD2 - TRBV3-1/TRBV3-2 CASSHRLAGGLAETQYF TGTGCCAGCAGCCATCGACTAGCGGGAGGCCTTGCAGAGACCCAGTACTTC
TRBJ2-1 TRBD2 - TRBV19 CASSIKRGRASYNEQFF TGTGCCAGTAGTATAAAACGGGGGAGGGCCTCATACAATGAGCAGTTCTTC
TRBJ2-7 TRBD2 - TRBV9 CASSYEREGTYEQYF TGTGCCAGCAGCTATGAGCGGGAGGGGACCTACGAGCAGTACTTC
TRBJ2-5 - - TRBV28 CASSLREETQYF TGTGCCAGCAGTTTGAGGGAAGAGACCCAGTACTTC
TRBJ2-1 TRBD2 - TRBV11-2 CASGPLAGALRFRDEQFF TGTGCCAGCGGACCACTAGCGGGAGCACTACGGTTCAGGGATGAGCAGTTCTTC
TRBJ1-4 TRBD1 - TRBV9 CASSVGLTGGYEKLFF TGTGCCAGCAGCGTAGGATTGACAGGGGGTTACGAAAAACTGTTTTTT
TRBJ1-1 - once TRBV7-6 CASSLDGSAAFF TGTGCCAGCAGCTTAGATGGTTCAGCGGCTTTCTTT
TRBJ2-3 - - TRBV10-1 CASSEGRLGVDTQYF TGCGCCAGCAGTGAGGGAAGACTAGGAGTTGATACGCAGTATTTT